Shown below are 20 T cell receptor beta chains from a single sample sequenced in a study of cytotoxic CD8 clonotypes in ibrutinib-treated CLL (dated by TCRdb to the early 2020s). According to the study, the label for this sample's time point signals: about a year on ibrutinib. Receptor amplification or capture employed the immunoSEQ multiplex PCR assay. TCRdb holds this immuneACCESS table with in-frame rearrangements only. Some clones are missing; in checked studies, unresolved V genes explain under half, and the rest has no known cause. The sample yields over 200,000 clones; roughly 77% were counted once. Jointly, the top ten make up 5.5% to 6% of the sample. Sequencing used PBMCs, obtained after 12 months of ibrutinib treatment. Receptors originate from a human donor with chronic lymphocytic leukemia.

The V and J genes are TRBV11-3 and TRBJ2-7; no clear D gene. Germline V gene lookup returns CDR1 SGHNT and CDR2 YENEEA. The CDR3 has 12 residues. The ends were cut back, 1 base at V and 5 bases at J, with 6 bases in the middle. The CDR3 sequence is CASSLGPDEQYF. CDR3 nucleotide sequence: TGTGCCAGCAGCTTAGGGCCCGACGAGCAGTACTTC.

The rearrangement links TRBV10-2 to TRBJ1-1, with 8 bases that match TRBD1. V shed 6 bases and J 1 base; nucleotides not matched to a gene: 7. Per the germline V gene, CDR1 is WSHSY and CDR2 is SAAADI. The CDR3 length is 15 residues. The DNA of the CDR3 is TGCGCCAGCAGACCTCCCGGGACAGGGAACACTGAAGCTTTCTTT. Translating gives CASRPPGTGNTEAFF.

The chain joins TRBV9 to TRBJ2-3, with 9 nucleotides matching TRBD2. The trim removed 0 bases at V and 2 bases at J, leaving 4 bases unmatched. Germline V gene sequence: CDR1 SGDLS, CDR2 YYNGEE. The CDR3 runs 16 residues. CDR3 sequence reads: CASSVGGREYTDTQYF. The CDR3 DNA reads TGTGCCAGCAGCGTAGGCGGGAGGGAGTACACAGATACGCAGTATTTT.

This clone has only one observation. CDR3 sequence (DNA): TGTGCCAGCAGAAATTACTACGAGCAGTACTTC. Translation: CASRNYYEQYF. The chain links TRBV6-5 to TRBJ2-7; D gene uncertain. V shed 6 bases and J shed 3 bases, with 6 bases lying between them. CDR1 MNHEY and CDR2 SVGAGI come from the germline V gene. CDR3 length: 11 residues.

The V and J genes are TRBV5-1 and TRBJ1-1; unclear D gene. Germline-derived CDR1 and CDR2 are SGHRS and YFSETQ. The V gene lost 0 bases and the J gene lost 1 base, with 13 bases spanning the gap. The CDR3 has 16 residues. The CDR3: CASSLDGIGRNTEAFF. The CDR3 nucleotides are TGCGCCAGCAGCTTGGATGGGATTGGGAGGAACACTGAAGCTTTCTTT.

This clone was seen at least ten times. This rearrangement joins TRBV5-1 to TRBJ2-5; TRBD1 might be the D (5 bases). The CDR3 spans 13 residues. Deletions cut 2 bases from V and 5 bases from J, with 10 bases between. Germline CDR1 reads SGHRS; CDR2 reads YFSETQ. DNA of the CDR3: TGCGCCAGCAGCTTCCAGGGTGGGGAGACCCAGTACTTC. Protein: CASSFQGGETQYF.

The gene calls are TRBV7-2 and TRBJ2-7, with 9 positions matching TRBD2. The CDR3 loop spans 13 amino acids. The germline V gene has CDR1 SGHTA and CDR2 FQGNSA. V lost 3 bases, J lost 7 bases, and 4 bases stayed unmatched. The CDR3 DNA sequence: TGTGCCAGCAGCTTCGCGGGAGGGGGGGAGCAGTACTTC. It translates to CASSFAGGGEQYF.

This clone was seen a handful of times. The rearrangement joins TRBV2 to TRBJ1-1, with D possibly being TRBD1 (6 bases). This CDR3 is 12 amino acids long. V lost 8 bases, J lost 10 bases, and 17 bases lay in between. The V gene's germline CDR1 is SNHLY and CDR2 FYNNEI. DNA of the CDR3: TGTGCCAGCCTCCCGGGGGGGCCTGGAGCTTTCTTT. This sequence encodes CASLPGGPGAFF. The full variable domain, completed using reference TRBV2 and TRBJ1-1, is EPEVTQTPSHQVTQMGQEVILRCVPISNHLYFYWYRQILGQKVEFLVSFYNNEISEKSEIFDDQFSVERPDGSNFTLKIRSTKLEDSAMYFCASLPGGPGAFFGQGTRLTVV.

The rearrangement uses TRBV6-5 and TRBJ1-3; tentatively, D is TRBD1 (6 bases). Per germline, CDR1 MNHEY and CDR2 SVGAGI. The CDR3 is 15 residues long. V was cut by 2 bases and J by 4 bases, with 12 bases left in between. The CDR3 is CASSYRDRRGNTIYF. The CDR3 region has the DNA TGTGCCAGCAGTTACCGAGACAGGAGGGGAAACACCATATATTTT.

The chain recombines TRBV7-2 with TRBJ2-7, with TRBD1 as a possible D gene (6 bases). CDR3 length: 14 amino acids. Trimming pared 5 bases from V and 9 bases from J, leaving 20 bases between. Per the germline V gene, CDR1 is SGHTA and CDR2 is FQGNSA. CDR3 sequence (DNA): TGTGCCAGCAGCCGGGACCAGGGGTTTGGCGGGCAGTACTTC. This gives the protein CASSRDQGFGGQYF.

The rearrangement joins TRBV6-1 to TRBJ2-7, with 11 bases that match TRBD2. Germline V lookup: CDR1 MNHNS, CDR2 SASEGT. The CDR3 spans 13 residues. V lost 6 bases, J lost 4 bases, and 2 bases stayed unmatched. In nucleotides, the CDR3 is TGTGCCAGCAGACTAGCGGGAGATTACGAGCAGTACTTC. This encodes CASRLAGDYEQYF.

The chain recombines TRBV29-1 with TRBJ2-1, with 12 bases lining up with TRBD1. J lost 7 bases, V lost 3 bases, and 4 bases had no gene match. CDR1 and CDR2 from the germline V gene are SQVTM and ANQGSEA. This CDR3 is built from 14 residues. CDR3 sequence (DNA): TGCAGCGTTGACCGGGGACAGGGGGCGAATGAGCAGTTCTTC. It codes for CSVDRGQGANEQFF.

This clone was picked up a small number of times. In DNA form, the CDR3 reads TGTGCCGGGGGGGGTGTGTATAATTCACCCCTCCACTTT. Translation gives CAGGGVYNSPLHF. The rearrangement uses TRBV2 and TRBJ1-6; possible D gene TRBD1, 5 bases. The CDR3 extends over 13 amino acids. Trimming removed 11 bases at V and 4 bases at J, with 12 bases between. Per germline, CDR1 SNHLY and CDR2 FYNNEI.

The V gene is TRBV30, the J gene TRBJ1-1; 8 bases map to TRBD1. The CDR3 is 13 residues long. V was clipped by 0 bases and J by 5 bases; unmatched bases: 2. Germline V gives CDR1 GTSNPN, CDR2 SVGIG (reference sequence). The CDR3 coding sequence is TGTGCCTGGAGTGTTCAGGGGGCTACTGAAGCTTTCTTT. Translating gives CAWSVQGATEAFF.

This clone appeared a few times. The chain links TRBV9 to TRBJ1-6, with D possibly matching TRBD1 (6 bases). CDR1 and CDR2 from the germline V gene are SGDLS and YYNGEE. CDR3 length: 15 amino acids. V was shortened by 0 bases and J by 10 bases, with 14 bases between the two germline ends. The CDR3 is CASSVVGRGDSPLHF. The DNA for the CDR3 is TGTGCCAGCAGCGTAGTAGGCAGGGGAGACTCACCCCTCCACTTT.

This chain's CDR3 is CASSELLGRSDMEDTQYF. In DNA form, the CDR3 reads TGTGCCAGCAGTGAACTACTCGGACGGTCTGACATGGAGGATACGCAGTATTTT. The chain is built from TRBV2 and TRBJ2-3; the D is unclear. The CDR3 extends over 18 amino acids. Germline values: CDR1 SNHLY, CDR2 FYNNEI. V shed 2 bases and J shed 6 bases, with 24 bases lying between them.

The rearrangement links TRBV6-1 to TRBJ1-3; 8 nucleotides match TRBD1. V was clipped by 2 bases and J by 4 bases; unmatched bases: 4. Germline values: CDR1 MNHNS, CDR2 SASEGT. This CDR3 is built from 15 residues. The CDR3 loop reads CASSEQGAGGNTIYF. In DNA, the CDR3 is TGTGCCAGCAGTGAACAGGGGGCTGGGGGAAACACCATATATTTT.

This clone turned up a few times. The chain joins TRBV2 to TRBJ1-6; 8 bases line up with TRBD1. Looked up from germline, CDR1 is SNHLY and CDR2 is FYNNEI. The length of the CDR3 is 14 residues. Germline trimming cut 8 bases from V and 8 bases from J; bases unmatched to any gene: 8. Here the CDR3 reads CASCATGADSPLHF. DNA for the CDR3: TGTGCCAGCTGCGCGACAGGGGCGGATTCACCCCTCCACTTT.

This chain connects TRBV11-2 to TRBJ2-3; 7 nucleotides agree with TRBD2. This CDR3 is 13 amino acids long. The junction had 8 bases not matched to a gene; V was cut back by 4 bases and J by 10 bases. Germline V gene sequence: CDR1 SGHAT, CDR2 FQNNGV. CDR3 DNA sequence: TGTGCCAGCAGCTCTGTGGCGGGAGTTGCGCAGTATTTT. Protein sequence: CASSSVAGVAQYF.

The rearrangement links TRBV2 to TRBJ2-5; D not resolved. Trimming stripped 3 bases from V and 6 bases from J, with 14 bases between. Germline V lookup: CDR1 SNHLY, CDR2 FYNNEI. This CDR3 is 14 amino acids long. The CDR3 here is CASSDERVMQTQYF. The CDR3, as DNA: TGTGCCAGCAGTGATGAAAGGGTAATGCAGACCCAGTACTTC.